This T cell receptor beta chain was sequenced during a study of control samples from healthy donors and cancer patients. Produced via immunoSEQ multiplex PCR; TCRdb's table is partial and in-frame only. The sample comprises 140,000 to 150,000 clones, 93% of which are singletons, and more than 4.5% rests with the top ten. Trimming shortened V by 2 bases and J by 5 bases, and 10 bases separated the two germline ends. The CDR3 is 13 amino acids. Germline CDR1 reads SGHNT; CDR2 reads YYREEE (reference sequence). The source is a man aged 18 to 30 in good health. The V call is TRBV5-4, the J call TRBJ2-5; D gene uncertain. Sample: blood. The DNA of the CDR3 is TGTGCCAGCAGCTTACGGCCTTGGGAGACCCAGTACTTC. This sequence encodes CASSLRPWETQYF.